A single sample is the source of the 11 T cell receptor beta chains below, sequenced in a study of blood T cell repertoires in COVID-19. This table comes from immunoSEQ multiplex PCR, and its TCRdb copy is limited to in-frame clones, with some not included. The data show 250,000 or so clones, 80% to 85% seen once. The specimen sequenced was PBMCs or T cells enriched from blood (not recorded which). The receptors stem from a man aged 50 to 60 who had recovered from COVID-19.

The rearrangement links TRBV18 to TRBJ2-3; 7 bases match TRBD2. CDR3 size: 14 residues. The junction had 7 bases not matched to a gene; V was cut back by 6 bases and J by 4 bases. CDR1 KGHSH and CDR2 LQKENI come from the germline V gene. The DNA for the CDR3 is TGTGCCAGCTCCGGGGGGAGTACTCCAGATACGCAGTATTTT. This encodes CASSGGSTPDTQYF.

The chain recombines TRBV20-1 with TRBJ2-7; 10 nucleotides agree with TRBD1. Germline-derived CDR1 and CDR2 are DFQATT and SNEGSKA (reference sequence). The CDR3 is 14 residues long. The V and J ends lost 3 bases and 2 bases, in that order; junction bases with no gene match: 4. The DNA for the CDR3 is TGCAGTGCTAGTCAGGGGACAGGGGCCTACGAGCAGTACTTC. Amino acids: CSASQGTGAYEQYF.

The gene calls are TRBV6-5 and TRBJ1-3; D is undetermined. The CDR3 is 14 residues long. Trimming removed 6 bases from V and 4 bases from J, with 13 bases in between. Germline assignment: CDR1 MNHEY and CDR2 SVGAGI. CDR3 bases: TGTGCCAGCAGCCTAGCCGGGCCCGGAAACACCATATATTTT. It specifies CASSLAGPGNTIYF.

This rearrangement joins TRBV2 to TRBJ1-6; D is unclear. Germline-derived CDR1 and CDR2 are SNHLY and FYNNEI. The V and J ends lost 2 bases and 7 bases respectively, with 12 bases between them. The CDR3 has 15 residues. CDR3: CASSELGQANSPLHF. The CDR3 DNA reads TGTGCCAGCAGTGAATTGGGCCAGGCGAATTCACCCCTCCACTTT. The variable domain in full, with the rest retrieved from reference TRBV2 and TRBJ1-6, is EPEVTQTPSHQVTQMGQEVILRCVPISNHLYFYWYRQILGQKVEFLVSFYNNEISEKSEIFDDQFSVERPDGSNFTLKIRSTKLEDSAMYFCASSELGQANSPLHFGNGTRLTVT.

The genes are TRBV12-5 and TRBJ2-1; TRBD2 agrees at 14 bases. Germline assignment: CDR1 LGHNT and CDR2 FRNRAP. The CDR3 consists of 22 residues. Losses at the gene ends were 1 base for V and 9 bases for J; bases not matched to a gene: 23. In DNA, the CDR3 is TGTGCTAGTGGTTTGGCCACATTCCCGGGACTAGCGGGGGACCAGTTCCAGGGTGAGCAGTTCTTC. Amino acid sequence: CASGLATFPGLAGDQFQGEQFF.

In this sample, this clone turned up once. V usage is TRBV10-3 and J usage is TRBJ1-1, with 7 bases identical to TRBD1. The CDR3 covers 15 residues. With V trimmed by 4 bases and J by 1 base, 6 bases remained unmatched. Germline lookup yields CDR1 ENHRY and CDR2 SYGVKD. The CDR3 reads CAISGQTGRNTEAFF. The CDR3 region has the DNA TGTGCCATCAGTGGCCAGACAGGGAGGAACACTGAAGCTTTCTTT.

This clone was observed a single time. The chain uses TRBV19 and TRBJ1-5; 8 bases align to TRBD1. Trimming removed 7 bases from V and 0 bases from J; junction bases left unmatched: 11. Germline V CDR1 and CDR2: LNHDA, SQIVND (reference sequence). CDR3 length equals 17 residues. In nucleotides, the CDR3 is TGTGCCAGTATCGGCCAGGGGGCAGAATATAGCAATCAGCCCCAGCATTTT. Protein sequence: CASIGQGAEYSNQPQHF.

This chain uses TRBV11-2 with TRBJ2-7; 8 bases line up with TRBD1. Trimming took 0 bases from V and 4 from J; bases not matched to a gene: 8. The CDR3 contains 16 residues. Per germline, CDR1 SGHAT and CDR2 FQNNGV. This CDR3 is CASSLDSGRQGYEQYF. CDR3 sequence (DNA): TGTGCCAGCAGCTTAGATTCGGGGAGACAGGGGTACGAGCAGTACTTC.

This chain links TRBV6-2 or TRBV6-3 with TRBJ2-2; 15 bases map to TRBD2. CDR3 size: 17 residues. Germline V gene lookup returns CDR1 MNHEY and CDR2 SVGEGT. The trim removed 4 bases at V and 6 bases at J, leaving 6 bases unmatched. The CDR3 region is CASSFSGLAGGAGELFF. The CDR3 DNA sequence: TGTGCCAGCAGTTTCTCGGGACTAGCGGGAGGTGCCGGGGAGCTGTTTTTT.

The chain joins TRBV3-1 (or the pseudogene TRBV3-2) to TRBJ1-2; 7 bases align to TRBD1. The J segment lost 4 bases and the V segment lost 0 bases, leaving 8 bases of the junction unmatched. The length of the CDR3 is 16 residues. Germline CDR1 LGHDT, CDR2 YNNKEL (reference sequence). CDR3 DNA sequence: TGTGCCAGCAGCCAAGAACTCGGGACAGCATTCTATGGCTACACCTTC. It encodes CASSQELGTAFYGYTF.

This chain joins TRBV10-3 and TRBJ2-5; 11 bases agree with TRBD2. CDR3 length equals 15 residues. V gave up 3 bases and J gave up 5 bases; unmatched junction bases: 5. Per germline, CDR1 ENHRY and CDR2 SYGVKD. CDR3 DNA sequence: TGTGCCATCAGTGAACTAGCGGGAGCGGTGGAGACCCAGTACTTC. The encoded protein is CAISELAGAVETQYF.